This is a list of T cell receptor beta chains from one sample in a study of blood T cell repertoires in COVID-19. The data were produced by immunoSEQ multiplex PCR, yet TCRdb's version contains in-frame clones alone and is incomplete. The sample has more than 300,000 clones; around 90% are singletons. Material: PBMCs or T cells enriched from blood (not recorded which). These receptors were obtained from a young woman who had recovered from COVID-19. Both conserved end residues are part of each CDR3. D genes are given only for firm matches. Clone size appears in some rows only: once, few, many, or a class for an expanded clone.

J: TRBJ2-2
V: TRBV19
size: -
D: TRBD1
CDR3: CATKQGTNTGELFF
DNA: TGTGCCACTAAACAGGGGACGAACACCGGGGAGCTGTTTTTT

J: TRBJ1-1
V: TRBV28
size: -
D: -
CDR3: CASRLVMNTEAFF
DNA: TGTGCCAGCAGGTTAGTTATGAACACTGAAGCTTTCTTT

J: TRBJ2-3
V: TRBV6-5
size: -
D: TRBD2
CDR3: CASGTTFSSDTQYF
DNA: TGTGCCAGCGGGACTACTTTTTCGTCGGATACGCAGTATTTT

J: TRBJ1-3
V: TRBV7-9
size: -
D: -
CDR3: CASTQGSSGNTIYF
DNA: TGTGCCAGCACCCAGGGGAGCTCTGGAAACACCATATATTTT

J: TRBJ2-7
V: TRBV11-2
size: -
D: TRBD2
CDR3: CASSLEAGVREQYF
DNA: TGTGCCAGCAGCTTAGAGGCGGGAGTGAGGGAGCAGTACTTC

J: TRBJ2-1
V: TRBV14
size: -
D: -
CDR3: CASSKGVLGEQFF
DNA: TGTGCCAGCAGCAAGGGGGTGCTCGGTGAGCAGTTCTTC

J: TRBJ1-3
V: TRBV28
size: -
D: -
CDR3: CASSPLDTYSGNTIYF
DNA: TGTGCCAGCAGTCCCCTCGACACCTACTCTGGAAACACCATATATTTT

J: TRBJ2-1
V: TRBV21-1
size: -
D: -
CDR3: CASSLQGRDEQFF
DNA: TGTGCCAGCAGCCTCCAGGGGAGGGATGAGCAGTTCTTC

J: TRBJ2-3
V: TRBV6-5
size: -
D: -
CDR3: CASSYGGRGDTQYF
DNA: TGTGCCAGCAGTTACGGAGGCAGGGGAGATACGCAGTATTTT

J: TRBJ2-1
V: TRBV12-3/TRBV12-4
size: -
D: TRBD2
CDR3: CASGGDYNEQFF
DNA: TGTGCCAGCGGGGGGGACTACAATGAGCAGTTCTTC

J: TRBJ2-3
V: TRBV19
size: -
D: -
CDR3: CASSRKDGSTDTQYF
DNA: TGTGCCAGTAGTAGAAAAGACGGGAGCACAGATACGCAGTATTTT

J: TRBJ1-2
V: TRBV6-5
size: -
D: -
CDR3: CASSDPWQGNYGYTF
DNA: TGTGCCAGCAGCGATCCTTGGCAGGGGAACTATGGCTACACCTTC

J: TRBJ1-5
V: TRBV21-1
size: -
D: -
CDR3: CASSTYPIDRWQPQHF
DNA: TGTGCCAGCAGCACATACCCCATTGATCGGTGGCAGCCCCAGCATTTT

J: TRBJ2-1
V: TRBV5-6
size: -
D: -
CDR3: CASSLGGSDNEQFF
DNA: TGTGCCAGCAGCTTGGGGGGCAGTGACAATGAGCAGTTCTTC

J: TRBJ2-1
V: TRBV6-5
size: once
D: -
CDR3: CASSYSGQGPYNEQFF
DNA: TGTGCCAGCAGTTACTCAGGGCAGGGGCCGTACAATGAGCAGTTCTTC

J: TRBJ2-7
V: TRBV3-1/TRBV3-2
size: -
D: TRBD1
CDR3: CASSQRLGTGATGQYF
DNA: TGTGCCAGCAGCCAAAGGTTAGGGACAGGTGCTACTGGGCAGTACTTC

J: TRBJ1-2
V: TRBV7-2
size: -
D: TRBD1
CDR3: CASSFDRGDYGYTF
DNA: TGTGCCAGCAGCTTCGACAGGGGTGACTATGGCTACACCTTC

J: TRBJ1-2
V: TRBV28
size: -
D: TRBD1
CDR3: CASTVGTGPFYGYTF
DNA: TGTGCCAGCACCGTTGGGACAGGTCCCTTCTATGGCTACACCTTC

J: TRBJ1-4
V: TRBV28
size: -
D: TRBD1
CDR3: CASSWMTGSNEKLFF
DNA: TGTGCCAGCAGCTGGATGACAGGGTCGAATGAAAAACTGTTTTTT

J: TRBJ2-1
V: TRBV7-9
size: -
D: -
CDR3: CASSATQSGVDNEQFF
DNA: TGTGCCAGCAGCGCAACGCAGAGCGGTGTGGACAATGAGCAGTTCTTC

J: TRBJ1-1
V: TRBV7-9
size: -
D: -
CDR3: CASSSKLDSEAFF
DNA: TGTGCCAGCAGCTCTAAGTTGGACTCTGAAGCTTTCTTT

J: TRBJ1-2
V: TRBV28
size: -
D: -
CDR3: CASSQGRLSYGYTF
DNA: TGTGCCAGCAGTCAGGGCCGCTTGAGCTATGGCTACACCTTC

J: TRBJ2-5
V: TRBV3-1/TRBV3-2
size: -
D: TRBD2
CDR3: CASSPQLGLAGYQETQYF
DNA: TGTGCCAGCAGCCCCCAACTTGGACTAGCGGGGTACCAAGAGACCCAGTACTTC

J: TRBJ2-2
V: TRBV9
size: few
D: TRBD2
CDR3: CASSPGLAVGELFF
DNA: TGTGCCAGCAGCCCCGGACTAGCGGTCGGGGAGCTGTTTTTT

J: TRBJ2-1
V: TRBV7-3
size: -
D: -
CDR3: CASSYGSGDEQFF
DNA: TGTGCCAGCAGCTACGGGTCAGGGGATGAGCAGTTCTTC

J: TRBJ1-1
V: TRBV28
size: -
D: -
CDR3: CASSLPQGEAFF
DNA: TGTGCCAGCAGTTTACCGCAGGGTGAAGCTTTCTTT

J: TRBJ1-5
V: TRBV28
size: -
D: -
CDR3: CASREGTFGQPQHF
DNA: TGTGCCAGCAGGGAGGGTACGTTTGGTCAGCCCCAGCATTTT